The clone carrying this TCR beta chain has more than one count but fewer than ten. Its antigen is still unknown. An equimolar mix of two oligonucleotides served as the beta constant-region primer for TRBC1 and TRBC2. The ligated cDNA underwent four PCR rounds using SP2 and nested alpha and beta constant-region primers. A 12-nucleotide UMI and the SP2 primer were added to the cDNA 3' end by oligonucleotide ligation. TCRdb analysed the UMI-ligation and nested PCR reads with MiXCR anew, one entry per CDR3 protein. In the table there are approximately 80,000 distinct CDR3 sequences, about 9.9% of which are singletons. The germline CDR1 and CDR2 sequences are MNHEY and SVGEGT. The germline V and J ends were trimmed by 0 bases and 0 bases, with 8 bases remaining between them. CDR3 size: 15 residues. These data come from a study of naive and memory T cell subsets. Notes on the study in general: Gini index rose across naive, CM, EM and EMRA in CD4 and CD8. Over 95% of naive TCR sequences appeared only once, unlike memory subsets. Possibly reflecting memory cells re-expressing CD45RA, a few larger clonotypes occurred in naive repertoires, especially CD8.

This sequence originates from a human donor in good health. The V call is TRBV6-2 or TRBV6-3, the J call TRBJ1-1; no clear D gene. The material sequenced was naive CD8+ T cells from blood. CDR3 sequence reads: CASSYSSSMNTEAFF. The CDR3 region has the DNA TGTGCCAGCAGTTACTCGTCTTCTATGAACACTGAAGCTTTCTTT.